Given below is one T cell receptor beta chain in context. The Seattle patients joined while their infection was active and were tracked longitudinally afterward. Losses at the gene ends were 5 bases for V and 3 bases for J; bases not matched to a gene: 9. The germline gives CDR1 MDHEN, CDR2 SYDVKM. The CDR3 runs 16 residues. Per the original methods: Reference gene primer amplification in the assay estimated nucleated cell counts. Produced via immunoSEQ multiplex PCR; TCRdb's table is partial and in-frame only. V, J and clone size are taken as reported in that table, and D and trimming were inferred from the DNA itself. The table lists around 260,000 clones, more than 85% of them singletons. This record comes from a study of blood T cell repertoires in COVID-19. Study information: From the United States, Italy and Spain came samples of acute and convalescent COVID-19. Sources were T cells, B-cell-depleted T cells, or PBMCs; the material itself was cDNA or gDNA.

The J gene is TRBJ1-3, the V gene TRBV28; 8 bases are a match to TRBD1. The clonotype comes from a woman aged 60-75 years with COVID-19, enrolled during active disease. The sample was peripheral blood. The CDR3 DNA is TGTGCCAGCAGTCAATACGGACAGGGTGGTGGAAACACCATATATTTT. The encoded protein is CASSQYGQGGGNTIYF.